Each of the 2 T cell receptor beta chains below was sequenced from the same sample in a study of T cells in Graves' hyperthyroidism and ophthalmopathy. It was RNA transcripts that yielded the amplified TCR beta CDR3 regions. Initially, a first-round RT-PCR of the TCR CDR3 employed the HTBI primer set. In TCRdb, the multiplex PCR reads were re-called with MiXCR into one record per CDR3 protein. This table has roughly 630,000 distinct CDR3 sequences, around a sixth appearing once. The sample consisted of blood. The receptors here all came from a young woman with Graves' hyperthyroidism.

The chain is built from TRBV30 and TRBJ2-7; a weak D match, TRBD1 (6 bases). V dropped 0 bases and J dropped 5 bases, with 14 bases sitting between them. The length of the CDR3 is 14 residues. Germline V gives CDR1 GTSNPN, CDR2 SVGIG (reference sequence). The chain's CDR3 is CAWSVSQGKDEQYF. CDR3 DNA: TGTGCCTGGAGTGTAAGTCAGGGGAAGGACGAGCAGTACTTC.

This clonotype was detected many times. This rearrangement joins TRBV12-5 to TRBJ2-1; maybe TRBD2 (7 bases). Trimming stripped 3 bases from V and 7 bases from J, with 16 bases between. Germline CDR1 and CDR2: LGHNT and FRNRAP. This CDR3 is 15 amino acids long. CDR3 residues: CASGLGGGPENEQFF. As DNA, the CDR3 is TGTGCTAGTGGTTTAGGGGGAGGGCCGGAGAATGAGCAGTTCTTC. Complete variable domain (other parts from reference TRBV12-5 and TRBJ2-1): DARVTQTPRHKVTEMGQEVTMRCQPILGHNTVFWYRQTMMQGLELLAYFRNRAPLDDSGMPKDRFSAEMPDATLATLKIQPSEPRDSAVYFCASGLGGGPENEQFFGPGTRLTVL.